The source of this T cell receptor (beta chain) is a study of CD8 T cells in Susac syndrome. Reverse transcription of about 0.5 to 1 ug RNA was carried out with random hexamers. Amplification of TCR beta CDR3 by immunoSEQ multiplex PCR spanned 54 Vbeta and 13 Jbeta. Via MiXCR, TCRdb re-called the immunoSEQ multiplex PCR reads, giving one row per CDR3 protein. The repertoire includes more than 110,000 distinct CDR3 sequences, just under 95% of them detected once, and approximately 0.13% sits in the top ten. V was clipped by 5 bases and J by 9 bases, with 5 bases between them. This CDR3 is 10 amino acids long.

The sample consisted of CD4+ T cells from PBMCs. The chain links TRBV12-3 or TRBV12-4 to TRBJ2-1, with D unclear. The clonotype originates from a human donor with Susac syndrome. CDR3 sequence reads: CASSNAEQFF. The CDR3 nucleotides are TGTGCCAGCAGTAATGCTGAGCAGTTCTTC.